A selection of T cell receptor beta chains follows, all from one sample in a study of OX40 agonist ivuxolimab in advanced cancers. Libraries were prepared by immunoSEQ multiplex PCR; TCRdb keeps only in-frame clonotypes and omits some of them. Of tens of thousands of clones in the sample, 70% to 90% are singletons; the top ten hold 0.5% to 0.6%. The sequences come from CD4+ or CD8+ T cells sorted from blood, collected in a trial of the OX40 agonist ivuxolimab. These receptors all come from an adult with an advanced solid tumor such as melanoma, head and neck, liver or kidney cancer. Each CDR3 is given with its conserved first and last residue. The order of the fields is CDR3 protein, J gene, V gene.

CDR3aa: CASGQGVSGNTIYF
j_gene: TRBJ1-3
v_gene: TRBV19

CDR3aa: CSARADEQYF
j_gene: TRBJ2-7
v_gene: TRBV20-1

CDR3aa: CASSQISLGGETQYF
j_gene: TRBJ2-5
v_gene: TRBV4-1

CDR3aa: CASSPGQGEGYTF
j_gene: TRBJ1-2
v_gene: TRBV5-1

CDR3aa: CASMAGRVNQPQHF
j_gene: TRBJ1-5
v_gene: TRBV6-1

CDR3aa: CASSLNTQGSDTQYF
j_gene: TRBJ2-3
v_gene: TRBV5-1

CDR3aa: CASSELVGRGQGNTIYF
j_gene: TRBJ1-3
v_gene: TRBV2

CDR3aa: CASSPFNPPEKLFF
j_gene: TRBJ1-4
v_gene: TRBV18

CDR3aa: CASSLAVPGLIQYF
j_gene: TRBJ2-4
v_gene: TRBV5-5

CDR3aa: CASSELPGQGGSPLHF
j_gene: TRBJ1-6
v_gene: TRBV6-1

CDR3aa: CASRPTAPNTEAFF
j_gene: TRBJ1-1
v_gene: TRBV2

CDR3aa: CASSPGDGRNYGYTF
j_gene: TRBJ1-2
v_gene: TRBV5-4

CDR3aa: CASSRQQDTEAFF
j_gene: TRBJ1-1
v_gene: TRBV9

CDR3aa: CASSVEQGLSGNTIYF
j_gene: TRBJ1-3
v_gene: TRBV19

CDR3aa: CASSDRQGTYEQYF
j_gene: TRBJ2-7
v_gene: TRBV6-1

CDR3aa: CASSTTGTGTSGANVLTF
j_gene: TRBJ2-6
v_gene: TRBV18

CDR3aa: CASGRFGASDTQYF
j_gene: TRBJ2-3
v_gene: TRBV7-9